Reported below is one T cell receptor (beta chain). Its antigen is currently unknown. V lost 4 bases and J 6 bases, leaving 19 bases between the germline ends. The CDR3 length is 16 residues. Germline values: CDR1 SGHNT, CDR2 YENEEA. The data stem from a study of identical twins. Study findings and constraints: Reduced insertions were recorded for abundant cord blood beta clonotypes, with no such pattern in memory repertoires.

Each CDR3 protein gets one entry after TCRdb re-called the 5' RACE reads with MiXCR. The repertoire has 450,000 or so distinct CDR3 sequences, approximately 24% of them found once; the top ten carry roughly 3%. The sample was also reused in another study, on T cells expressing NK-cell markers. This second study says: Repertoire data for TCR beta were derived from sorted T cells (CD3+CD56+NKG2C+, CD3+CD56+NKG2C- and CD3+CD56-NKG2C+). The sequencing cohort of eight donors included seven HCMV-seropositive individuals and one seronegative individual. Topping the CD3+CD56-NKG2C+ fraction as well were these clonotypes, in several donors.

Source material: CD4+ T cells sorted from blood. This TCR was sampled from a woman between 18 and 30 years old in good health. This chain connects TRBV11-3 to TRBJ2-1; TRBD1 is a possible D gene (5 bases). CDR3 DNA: TGTGCCAGCAGCTCAACACGAACAGGAACCGTCAATGAGCAGTTCTTC. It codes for CASSSTRTGTVNEQFF.